The present entry profiles one TCR beta chain with its context. TCRdb recomputed calls from the RT-PCR reads with MiXCR, one row per CDR3 protein. Of under 200,000 distinct CDR3 sequences detected, about 32% appear once; the ten largest clones hold 3.2%. This sample was taken from a study of patients and donors after allogeneic stem cell transplantation. The CDR3 is 13 residues long. V dropped 1 base and J dropped 6 bases, with 9 bases sitting between them. The germline CDR1 and CDR2 sequences are MGHRA and YSYEKL. The chain is built from TRBV4-1 and TRBJ1-2; TRBD1 is a possible D gene (5 bases). The clonotype originates from a human donor who was either an allogeneic HSCT recipient or a stem cell or donor lymphocyte infusion donor (not recorded which). It is not recorded whose cells these are; they may come from a transplant donor. Sequencing used blood, either unsorted or a sorted T cell fraction (not recorded which). The CDR3, as DNA: TGCGCCAGCAGCCAAGGGAAAGGGGATGGCTACACCTTC. It codes for CASSQGKGDGYTF.